The rows below give T cell receptor beta chains drawn from one sample of a study of regulatory T cells in long-lasting Graves disease. TCRdb reprocessed the multiplex PCR reads with MiXCR, giving one entry per CDR3 protein. The sample has about 330,000 distinct CDR3 sequences; roughly 15% are singletons. This same sample was also taken into another study, of T cells in Graves' hyperthyroidism and ophthalmopathy.

The material was peripheral blood mononuclear cells (PBMCs), obtained at new diagnosis, from a patient treated with antithyroid drugs. The receptors here all came from a woman younger than 35 with Graves disease. Both conserved end residues are part of each CDR3. A D gene is named only where the DNA matches it firmly. Some rows mark clone size as missing; the rest say once, few, many or name a class of expanded clone.

d_gene: .; j_gene: TRBJ2-1; abundance: many; v_gene: TRBV9; CDR3nt: TGTGCCAGCAGCCCCCTCGGCGGCGGGTTTGGAGATGAGCAGTTCTTC; CDR3aa: CASSPLGGGFGDEQFF
d_gene: TRBD1; j_gene: TRBJ2-2; abundance: few; v_gene: TRBV13; CDR3nt: TGTGCCAGCAGCGGACAGGGGCGCCGGACCGGGGAGCTGTTTTTT; CDR3aa: CASSGQGRRTGELFF
d_gene: TRBD1; j_gene: TRBJ1-2; abundance: many; v_gene: TRBV4-1; CDR3nt: TGCGCCAGCAGCCAAGGAAGACAGGGGGGAAGAGGCTACACCTTC; CDR3aa: CASSQGRQGGRGYTF
d_gene: TRBD1; j_gene: TRBJ2-6; abundance: few; v_gene: TRBV11-2; CDR3nt: TGTGCCAGCAGCTTGTACAGGGGCGGTGGGGCCAACGTCCTGACTTTC; CDR3aa: CASSLYRGGGANVLTF
d_gene: .; j_gene: TRBJ1-2; abundance: many; v_gene: TRBV7-2; CDR3nt: TGTGCCAGCAGCCCTTTTGGACAGACCGCTAACTATGGCTACACCTTC; CDR3aa: CASSPFGQTANYGYTF
d_gene: .; j_gene: TRBJ2-5; abundance: .; v_gene: TRBV20-1; CDR3nt: TGCAGTGCTAGAGGTCTCGGGGGAGGAGAGACCCAGTACTTC; CDR3aa: CSARGLGGGETQYF
d_gene: TRBD1; j_gene: TRBJ1-1; abundance: many; v_gene: TRBV7-6; CDR3nt: TGTGCCAGCCAGGGACAGGTGAACACTGAAGCTTTCTTT; CDR3aa: CASQGQVNTEAFF
d_gene: TRBD1; j_gene: TRBJ2-5; abundance: many; v_gene: TRBV6-1; CDR3nt: TGTGCCAGCAGTGAAATGAGGGACAGGACTCAAGAGACCCAGTACTTC; CDR3aa: CASSEMRDRTQETQYF
d_gene: TRBD1; j_gene: TRBJ2-1; abundance: many; v_gene: TRBV27; CDR3nt: TGTGCCAGCAGTTACAGGGGTTACAATGAGCAGTTCTTC; CDR3aa: CASSYRGYNEQFF
d_gene: TRBD1; j_gene: TRBJ1-1; abundance: .; v_gene: TRBV28; CDR3nt: TGTGCCAGCAGTTTATCAGGGGGCGCGTCCGTCACTGAAGCTTTCTTT; CDR3aa: CASSLSGGASVTEAFF
d_gene: .; j_gene: TRBJ1-1; abundance: many; v_gene: TRBV27; CDR3nt: TGTGCCAGCAGTTTATTTACTTTCTCTACTGAAGCTTTCTTT; CDR3aa: CASSLFTFSTEAFF
d_gene: .; j_gene: TRBJ2-3; abundance: many; v_gene: TRBV12-3/TRBV12-4; CDR3nt: TGTGCCAGCAGTTTACGGGCTAGACCTTCCACAGATACGCAGTATTTT; CDR3aa: CASSLRARPSTDTQYF
d_gene: TRBD2; j_gene: TRBJ2-7; abundance: many; v_gene: TRBV7-9; CDR3nt: TGTGCCAGCAGAGGACTAGCGGGTGGCGAGCAGTACTTC; CDR3aa: CASRGLAGGEQYF
d_gene: TRBD1; j_gene: TRBJ2-6; abundance: .; v_gene: TRBV28; CDR3nt: TGTGCCAGCAGTTCCACAGGACAGGGTCTTGGGGGGGCCAACGTCCTGACTTTC; CDR3aa: CASSSTGQGLGGANVLTF
d_gene: .; j_gene: TRBJ1-2; abundance: many; v_gene: TRBV11-2; CDR3nt: TGTGCCAGCAGCTCGGGGGAGCCGAGTGGCTACACCTTC; CDR3aa: CASSSGEPSGYTF
d_gene: .; j_gene: TRBJ2-7; abundance: .; v_gene: TRBV3-1; CDR3nt: TGTGCCAGCAGCTCCCAGGGACGGGGGATTTACGAGCAGTACTTC; CDR3aa: CASSSQGRGIYEQYF
d_gene: .; j_gene: TRBJ2-4; abundance: many; v_gene: TRBV5-1; CDR3nt: TGCGCCAGCAGCAGATGGACCCAAGATATCATTCAGTACTTC; CDR3aa: CASSRWTQDIIQYF
d_gene: .; j_gene: TRBJ1-1; abundance: many; v_gene: TRBV28; CDR3nt: TGTGCCAGCAGTTTACCAGGGAGGTCGACAGCTTTCTTT; CDR3aa: CASSLPGRSTAFF
d_gene: TRBD2; j_gene: TRBJ2-7; abundance: many; v_gene: TRBV28; CDR3nt: TGTGCCAGCAGTTTGGCGGGGGGGGGCGGATACGAGCAGTACTTC; CDR3aa: CASSLAGGGGYEQYF
d_gene: .; j_gene: TRBJ2-3; abundance: many; v_gene: TRBV18; CDR3nt: TGTGCCAGCTCACCAGTGCCAGGCACAGATACGCAGTATTTT; CDR3aa: CASSPVPGTDTQYF
d_gene: .; j_gene: TRBJ2-3; abundance: many; v_gene: TRBV7-7; CDR3nt: TGTGCTAGCAGCAGGACAGTCACAGATACGCAGTATTTT; CDR3aa: CASSRTVTDTQYF
d_gene: .; j_gene: TRBJ2-5; abundance: many; v_gene: TRBV11-2; CDR3nt: TGTGCCAGCACCCTAGGAGGACGCCAGACCCAGTACTTC; CDR3aa: CASTLGGRQTQYF
d_gene: TRBD2; j_gene: TRBJ2-2; abundance: many; v_gene: TRBV3-1; CDR3nt: TGTGCCAGCAGAGATCCGGGACTAGCCGACACCGGGGAGCTGTTTTTT; CDR3aa: CASRDPGLADTGELFF
d_gene: .; j_gene: TRBJ1-2; abundance: few; v_gene: TRBV27; CDR3nt: TGTGCCAGCAGTTTATGGGCGGAAGGTCGGGGCTACACCTTC; CDR3aa: CASSLWAEGRGYTF
d_gene: TRBD1; j_gene: TRBJ1-4; abundance: few; v_gene: TRBV6-1; CDR3nt: TGTGCCAGCAGGGGACAGGGAACGGGCGAAAAACTGTTTTTT; CDR3aa: CASRGQGTGEKLFF
d_gene: .; j_gene: TRBJ1-1; abundance: many; v_gene: TRBV12-3/TRBV12-4; CDR3nt: TGTGCCAGCAGTCCCCGTGGGGGAAAGGACACTGAAGCTTTCTTT; CDR3aa: CASSPRGGKDTEAFF
d_gene: .; j_gene: TRBJ2-1; abundance: many; v_gene: TRBV6-6; CDR3nt: TGTGCCAGCAGTTACTCGTCGGGACCCTACAATGAGCAGTTCTTC; CDR3aa: CASSYSSGPYNEQFF
d_gene: .; j_gene: TRBJ2-3; abundance: many; v_gene: TRBV10-3; CDR3nt: TGTGCCATCAGGAACCCCGGGACCAAAAGCACAGATACGCAGTATTTT; CDR3aa: CAIRNPGTKSTDTQYF
d_gene: .; j_gene: TRBJ1-1; abundance: many; v_gene: TRBV5-6; CDR3nt: TGTGCCAGCAGCTTTGAGCCAGGTCGCATGAACACTGAAGCTTTCTTT; CDR3aa: CASSFEPGRMNTEAFF
d_gene: .; j_gene: TRBJ2-1; abundance: many; v_gene: TRBV5-1; CDR3nt: TGCGCCAGCAGCTTGTGGGTCACGGGGGGCCCAAGCTCCTACAATGAGCAGTTCTTC; CDR3aa: CASSLWVTGGPSSYNEQFF
d_gene: TRBD1; j_gene: TRBJ1-1; abundance: many; v_gene: TRBV3-1; CDR3nt: TGTGCCAGCAGCCCCGGGACAGGGAAAAACTCTGAAGCTTTCTTT; CDR3aa: CASSPGTGKNSEAFF
d_gene: TRBD1; j_gene: TRBJ1-1; abundance: many; v_gene: TRBV19; CDR3nt: TGTGCCAGTAGTATGGTGGGGACAGCGAACACTGAAGCTTTCTTT; CDR3aa: CASSMVGTANTEAFF
d_gene: .; j_gene: TRBJ2-3; abundance: .; v_gene: TRBV6-4; CDR3nt: TGTGCCAGCAGTCCACGGGGGGCCACAGATACGCAGTATTTT; CDR3aa: CASSPRGATDTQYF
d_gene: .; j_gene: TRBJ2-3; abundance: .; v_gene: TRBV20-1; CDR3nt: TGCAGTGCTCAAAGCTTTTCTAGCACAGATACGCAGTATTTT; CDR3aa: CSAQSFSSTDTQYF
d_gene: .; j_gene: TRBJ2-7; abundance: many; v_gene: TRBV15; CDR3nt: TGTGCCACCAGCAGAGATCAGGGAAGTTACGAGCAGTACTTC; CDR3aa: CATSRDQGSYEQYF
d_gene: TRBD2; j_gene: TRBJ2-6; abundance: many; v_gene: TRBV30; CDR3nt: TGTGCCTGGAGATCGCGGGGGGGCTCCCCTGGGGCCAACGTCCTGACTTTC; CDR3aa: CAWRSRGGSPGANVLTF
d_gene: .; j_gene: TRBJ2-7; abundance: few; v_gene: TRBV6-5; CDR3nt: TGTGCCAGCAGTTACAGGCGCTTGGGGGAGCAGTACTTC; CDR3aa: CASSYRRLGEQYF
d_gene: .; j_gene: TRBJ2-3; abundance: few; v_gene: TRBV6-1; CDR3nt: TGTGCCAGCAGGCCTTGGCTAGCGCTGGCAGGGAATACGCAGTATTTT; CDR3aa: CASRPWLALAGNTQYF
d_gene: .; j_gene: TRBJ2-3; abundance: many; v_gene: TRBV24-1; CDR3nt: TGTGCCACCAGCAGCGCCGGGGCACAAAGCACAGATACGCAGTATTTT; CDR3aa: CATSSAGAQSTDTQYF
d_gene: TRBD2; j_gene: TRBJ2-7; abundance: many; v_gene: TRBV28; CDR3nt: TGTGCCAGCACTTCGACTAGCGCACCCTACGAGCAGTACTTC; CDR3aa: CASTSTSAPYEQYF
d_gene: .; j_gene: TRBJ1-2; abundance: many; v_gene: TRBV30; CDR3nt: TGTGCCTGGAGTGTAAGCCAAAACTATGGCTACACCTTC; CDR3aa: CAWSVSQNYGYTF
d_gene: TRBD2; j_gene: TRBJ2-4; abundance: many; v_gene: TRBV27; CDR3nt: TGTGCCAGCAGTTTATTTTGGGGGGCAGGGCTAGCGGGAGGAACACTAGCCAAAAACATTCAGTACTTC; CDR3aa: CASSLFWGAGLAGGTLAKNIQYF
d_gene: .; j_gene: TRBJ1-2; abundance: many; v_gene: TRBV9; CDR3nt: TGTGCCAGCAGCGTAGGTGAGGGCTATGGCTACACCTTC; CDR3aa: CASSVGEGYGYTF
d_gene: TRBD2; j_gene: TRBJ2-1; abundance: many; v_gene: TRBV28; CDR3nt: TGTGCCAGCAGCCTCGCACATACCGGGACTAGGAAGGGTGAGCAGTTCTTC; CDR3aa: CASSLAHTGTRKGEQFF
d_gene: .; j_gene: TRBJ2-2; abundance: many; v_gene: TRBV13; CDR3nt: TGTGCCAGCAGCCATCGGCGCCCCGGCCCGAGTGTCACCGGGGAGCTGTTTTTT; CDR3aa: CASSHRRPGPSVTGELFF
d_gene: .; j_gene: TRBJ1-1; abundance: many; v_gene: TRBV2; CDR3nt: TGTGCCAGCAGGACTGAGGGAGGGAACACTGAAGCTTTCTTT; CDR3aa: CASRTEGGNTEAFF
d_gene: .; j_gene: TRBJ2-7; abundance: .; v_gene: TRBV7-2; CDR3nt: TGTGCCAGCAGCTTCGCGGCCCCGGCCTACGAGCAGTACTTC; CDR3aa: CASSFAAPAYEQYF
d_gene: TRBD2; j_gene: TRBJ2-3; abundance: many; v_gene: TRBV20-1; CDR3nt: TGCAGTGCTAGAGATATCCTAGCGGGAGAAGCTGATACGCAGTATTTT; CDR3aa: CSARDILAGEADTQYF
d_gene: .; j_gene: TRBJ1-2; abundance: .; v_gene: TRBV7-9; CDR3nt: TGTGCCAGCCTGCTTTCCCCAGAGGGCTACACCTTC; CDR3aa: CASLLSPEGYTF
d_gene: TRBD2; j_gene: TRBJ2-1; abundance: .; v_gene: TRBV7-8; CDR3nt: TGTGCCAGCAGCTTAGAGGGGACTAGCGGGGACTTGATGAGCTCCTACAATGAGCAGTTCTTC; CDR3aa: CASSLEGTSGDLMSSYNEQFF
d_gene: .; j_gene: TRBJ2-2; abundance: few; v_gene: TRBV15; CDR3nt: TGTGCCACCAACAGGAACACCGGGGAGCTGTTTTTT; CDR3aa: CATNRNTGELFF